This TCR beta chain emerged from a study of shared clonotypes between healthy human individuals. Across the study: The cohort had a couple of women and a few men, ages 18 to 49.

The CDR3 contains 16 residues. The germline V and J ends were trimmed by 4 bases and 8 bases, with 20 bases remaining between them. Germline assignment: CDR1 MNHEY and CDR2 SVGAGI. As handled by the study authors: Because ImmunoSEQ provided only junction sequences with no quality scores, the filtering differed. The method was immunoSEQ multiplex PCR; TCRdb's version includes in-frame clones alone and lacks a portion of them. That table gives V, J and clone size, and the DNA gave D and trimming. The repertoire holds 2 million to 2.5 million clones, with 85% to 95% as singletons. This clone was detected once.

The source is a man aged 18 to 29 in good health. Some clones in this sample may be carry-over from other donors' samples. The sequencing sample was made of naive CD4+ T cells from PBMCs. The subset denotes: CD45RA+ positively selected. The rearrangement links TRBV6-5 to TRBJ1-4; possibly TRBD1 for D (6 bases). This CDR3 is CASSSRREGGGEKLFF. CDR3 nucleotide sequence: TGTGCCAGCAGTTCTCGTAGGGAGGGGGGAGGAGAAAAACTGTTTTTT.